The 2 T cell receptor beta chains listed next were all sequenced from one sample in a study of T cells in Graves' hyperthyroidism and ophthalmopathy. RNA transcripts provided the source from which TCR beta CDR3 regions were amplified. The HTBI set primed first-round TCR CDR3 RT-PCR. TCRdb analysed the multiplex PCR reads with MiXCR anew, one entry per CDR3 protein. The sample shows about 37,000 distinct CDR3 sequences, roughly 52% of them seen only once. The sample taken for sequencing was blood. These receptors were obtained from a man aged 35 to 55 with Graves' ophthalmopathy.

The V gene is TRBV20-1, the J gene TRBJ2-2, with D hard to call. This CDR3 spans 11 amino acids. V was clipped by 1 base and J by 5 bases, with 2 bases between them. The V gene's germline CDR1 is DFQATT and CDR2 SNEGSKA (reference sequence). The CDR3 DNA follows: TGCAGTGCTAGAGGGACCGGGGAGCTGTTTTTT. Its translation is CSARGTGELFF.

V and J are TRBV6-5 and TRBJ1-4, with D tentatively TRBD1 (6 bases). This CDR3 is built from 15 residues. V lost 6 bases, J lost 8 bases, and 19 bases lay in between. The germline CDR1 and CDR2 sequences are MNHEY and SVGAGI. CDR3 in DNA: TGTGCCAGCAGCCGACACAGGGAATTGTTGGAAAAACTGTTTTTT. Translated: CASSRHRELLEKLFF.